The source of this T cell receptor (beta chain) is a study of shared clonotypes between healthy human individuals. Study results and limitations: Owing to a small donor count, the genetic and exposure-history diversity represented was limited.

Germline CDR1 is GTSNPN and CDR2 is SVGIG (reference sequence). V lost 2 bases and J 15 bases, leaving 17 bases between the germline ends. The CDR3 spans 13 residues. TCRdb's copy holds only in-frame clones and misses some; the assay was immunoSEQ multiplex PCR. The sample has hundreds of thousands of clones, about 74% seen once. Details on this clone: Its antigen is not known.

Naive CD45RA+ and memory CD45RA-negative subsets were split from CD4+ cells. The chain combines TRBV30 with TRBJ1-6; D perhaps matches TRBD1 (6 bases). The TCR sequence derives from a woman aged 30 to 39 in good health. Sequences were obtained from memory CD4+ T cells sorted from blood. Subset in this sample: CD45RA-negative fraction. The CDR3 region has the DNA TGTGCCTGGAGTTGGGGGCCAGCCGAGCTCCTCCACTTT. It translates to CAWSWGPAELLHF. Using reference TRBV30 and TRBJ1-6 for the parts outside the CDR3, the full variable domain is SQTIHQWPATLVQPVGSPLSLECTVEGTSNPNLYWYRQAAGRGLQLLFYSVGIGQISSEVPQNLSASRPQDRQFILSSKKLLLSDSGFYLCAWSWGPAELLHFGNGTRLTVT.